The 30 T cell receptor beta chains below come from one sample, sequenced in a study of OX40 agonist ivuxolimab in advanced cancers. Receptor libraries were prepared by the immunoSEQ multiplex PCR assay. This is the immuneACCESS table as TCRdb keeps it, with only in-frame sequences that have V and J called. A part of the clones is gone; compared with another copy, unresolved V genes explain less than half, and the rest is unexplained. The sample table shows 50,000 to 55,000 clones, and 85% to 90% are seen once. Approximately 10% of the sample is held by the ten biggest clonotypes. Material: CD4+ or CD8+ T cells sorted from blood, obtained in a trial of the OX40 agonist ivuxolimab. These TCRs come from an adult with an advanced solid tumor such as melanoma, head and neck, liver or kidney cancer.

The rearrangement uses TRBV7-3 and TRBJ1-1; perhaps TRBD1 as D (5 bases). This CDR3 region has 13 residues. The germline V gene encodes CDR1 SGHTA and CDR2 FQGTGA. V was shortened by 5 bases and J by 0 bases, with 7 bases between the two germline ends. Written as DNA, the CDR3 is TGTGCCAGCAGCCGGACACTGAACACTGAAGCTTTCTTT. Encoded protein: CASSRTLNTEAFF.

CDR3 nucleotides: TGTGCCAGCACAAAACAGGGGGCAGGCACTGAAGCTTTCTTT. It codes for CASTKQGAGTEAFF. This chain links TRBV28 with TRBJ1-1; TRBD1 aligns across 9 bases. The CDR3 contains 14 residues. CDR1 is MDHEN and CDR2 is SYDVKM in the germline V gene. V was clipped by 7 bases and J by 4 bases; unmatched bases: 7.

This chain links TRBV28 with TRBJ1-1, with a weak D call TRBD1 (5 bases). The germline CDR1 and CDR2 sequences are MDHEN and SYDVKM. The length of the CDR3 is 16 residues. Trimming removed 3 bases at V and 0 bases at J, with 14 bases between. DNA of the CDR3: TGTGCCAGCAGTTTCACAGGTACCACCATGAACACTGAAGCTTTCTTT. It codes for CASSFTGTTMNTEAFF. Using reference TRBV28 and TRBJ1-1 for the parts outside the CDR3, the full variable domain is DVKVTQSSRYLVKRTGEKVFLECVQDMDHENMFWYRQDPGLGLRLIYFSYDVKMKEKGDIPEGYSVSREKKERFSLILESASTNQTSMYLCASSFTGTTMNTEAFFGQGTRLTVV.

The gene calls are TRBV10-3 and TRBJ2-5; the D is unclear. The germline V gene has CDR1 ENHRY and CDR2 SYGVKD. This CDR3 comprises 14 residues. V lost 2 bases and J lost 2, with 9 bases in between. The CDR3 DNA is TGTGCCATCAGTGAGGCGGACGGACAAGAGACCCAGTACTTC. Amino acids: CAISEADGQETQYF.

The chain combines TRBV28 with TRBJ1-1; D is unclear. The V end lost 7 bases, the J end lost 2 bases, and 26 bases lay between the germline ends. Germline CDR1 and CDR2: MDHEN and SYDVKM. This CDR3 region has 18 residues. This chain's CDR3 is CASNPLSLGFRVNTEAFF. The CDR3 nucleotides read TGTGCCAGCAATCCACTATCCCTGGGGTTCCGGGTAAACACTGAAGCTTTCTTT.

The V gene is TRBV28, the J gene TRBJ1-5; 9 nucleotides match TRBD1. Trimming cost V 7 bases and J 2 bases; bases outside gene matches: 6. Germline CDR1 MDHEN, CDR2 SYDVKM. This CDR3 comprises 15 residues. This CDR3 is CASTPGQGGNQPQHF. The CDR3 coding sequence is TGTGCCAGCACCCCGGGACAGGGCGGCAATCAGCCCCAGCATTTT.

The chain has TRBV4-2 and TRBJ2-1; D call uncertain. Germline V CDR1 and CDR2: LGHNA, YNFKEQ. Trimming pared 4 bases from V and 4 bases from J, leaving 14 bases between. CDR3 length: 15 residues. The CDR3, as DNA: TGTGCCAGCAGCCCCCGAAATCGCGATTACAATGAGCAGTTCTTC. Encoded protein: CASSPRNRDYNEQFF.

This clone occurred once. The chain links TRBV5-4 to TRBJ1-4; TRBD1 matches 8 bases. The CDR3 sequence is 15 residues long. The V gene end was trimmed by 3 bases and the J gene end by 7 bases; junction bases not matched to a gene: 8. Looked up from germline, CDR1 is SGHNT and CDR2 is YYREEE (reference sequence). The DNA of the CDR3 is TGTGCCAGCAGCTCCCCCGGGACAGGTCCTGAAAAACTGTTTTTT. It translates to CASSSPGTGPEKLFF.

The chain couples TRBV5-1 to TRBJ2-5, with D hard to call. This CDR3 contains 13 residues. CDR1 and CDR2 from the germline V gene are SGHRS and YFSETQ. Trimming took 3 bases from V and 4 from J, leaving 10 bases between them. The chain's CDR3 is CASSSYSGETQYF. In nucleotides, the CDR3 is TGCGCCAGCAGCTCGTATTCGGGAGAGACCCAGTACTTC.

Written as DNA, the CDR3 is TGTGCCAGCAGCCAAAGAGACTATGGCTACACCTTC. Translation: CASSQRDYGYTF. The J gene is TRBJ1-2, the V gene TRBV14; D remains unclear. The CDR3 covers 12 residues. Deletions cut 2 bases from V and 3 bases from J, with 4 bases between. Per germline, CDR1 SGHDN and CDR2 FVKESK.

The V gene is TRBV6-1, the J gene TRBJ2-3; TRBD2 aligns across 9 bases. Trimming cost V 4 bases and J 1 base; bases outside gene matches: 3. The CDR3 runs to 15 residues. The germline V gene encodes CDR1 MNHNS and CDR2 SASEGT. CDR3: CASSVAGVGTDTQYF. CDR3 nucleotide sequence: TGTGCCAGCAGTGTAGCGGGGGTGGGCACAGATACGCAGTATTTT.

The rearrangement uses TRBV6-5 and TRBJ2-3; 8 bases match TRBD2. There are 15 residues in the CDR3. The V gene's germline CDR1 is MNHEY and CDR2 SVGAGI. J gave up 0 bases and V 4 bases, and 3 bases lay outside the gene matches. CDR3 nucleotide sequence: TGTGCCAGCAGTTCGCCTAGCGGGAGCACAGATACGCAGTATTTT. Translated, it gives CASSSPSGSTDTQYF.

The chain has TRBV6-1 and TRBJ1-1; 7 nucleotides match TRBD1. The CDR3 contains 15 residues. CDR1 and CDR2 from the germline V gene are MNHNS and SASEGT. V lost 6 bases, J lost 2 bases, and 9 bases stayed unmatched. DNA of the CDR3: TGTGCCAGCAGCCCAAGTAGGGACAGAAACACTGAAGCTTTCTTT. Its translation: CASSPSRDRNTEAFF.

CDR3 nucleotides: TGTGCCTGGAGTGTACTTTTCTCAGGGAGGGGTGAAAAACTGTTTTTT. This codes for CAWSVLFSGRGEKLFF. The V and J genes are TRBV30 and TRBJ1-4, with D possibly matching TRBD1 (5 bases). CDR3 length: 16 residues. V lost 0 bases and J lost 7, with 18 bases in between. CDR1 GTSNPN and CDR2 SVGIG come from the germline V gene (reference sequence). The full variable domain, in which reference TRBV30 and TRBJ1-4 provide the parts outside the CDR3, is SQTIHQWPATLVQPVGSPLSLECTVEGTSNPNLYWYRQAAGRGLQLLFYSVGIGQISSEVPQNLSASRPQDRQFILSSKKLLLSDSGFYLCAWSVLFSGRGEKLFFGSGTQLSVL.

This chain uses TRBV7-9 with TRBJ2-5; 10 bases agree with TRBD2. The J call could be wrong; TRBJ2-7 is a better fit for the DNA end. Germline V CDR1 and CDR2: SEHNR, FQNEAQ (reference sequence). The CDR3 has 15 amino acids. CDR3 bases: TGTGCCAGCAGCTTAGGTAGCGGGGGGATCTACGAGCAGTACTTC. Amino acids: CASSLGSGGIYEQYF.

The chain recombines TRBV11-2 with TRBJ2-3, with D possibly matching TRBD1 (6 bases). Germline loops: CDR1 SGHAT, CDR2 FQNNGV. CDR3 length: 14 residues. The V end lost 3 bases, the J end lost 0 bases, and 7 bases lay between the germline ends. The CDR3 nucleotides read TGTGCCAGCAGCTTCGACAGGAGCACAGATACGCAGTATTTT. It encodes CASSFDRSTDTQYF.

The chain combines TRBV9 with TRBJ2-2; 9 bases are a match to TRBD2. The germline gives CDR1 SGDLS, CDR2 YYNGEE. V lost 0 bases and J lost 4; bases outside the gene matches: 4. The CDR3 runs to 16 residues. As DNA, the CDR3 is TGTGCCAGCAGCGTAGGTTCTAGCGGGGTCACCGGGGAGCTGTTTTTT. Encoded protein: CASSVGSSGVTGELFF.

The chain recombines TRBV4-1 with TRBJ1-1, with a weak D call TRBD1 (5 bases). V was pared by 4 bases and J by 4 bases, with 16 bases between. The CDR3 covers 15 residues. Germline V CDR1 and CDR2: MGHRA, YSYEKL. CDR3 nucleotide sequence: TGCGCCAGCAGCCTCCGACAGTCTATGGGCACTGAAGCTTTCTTT. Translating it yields CASSLRQSMGTEAFF.

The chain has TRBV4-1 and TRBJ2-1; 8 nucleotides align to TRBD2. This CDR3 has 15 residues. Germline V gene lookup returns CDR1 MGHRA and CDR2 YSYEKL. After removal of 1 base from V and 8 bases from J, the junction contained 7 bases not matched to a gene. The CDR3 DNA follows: TGCGCCAGCAGCCAAGGTCTAGCGGGTATCGATGAGCAGTTCTTC. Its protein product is CASSQGLAGIDEQFF.

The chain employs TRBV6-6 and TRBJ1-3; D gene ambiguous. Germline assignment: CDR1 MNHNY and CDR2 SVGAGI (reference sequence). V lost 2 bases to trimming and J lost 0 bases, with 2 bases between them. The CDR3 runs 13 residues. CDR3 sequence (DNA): TGTGCCAGCAGTTACAGCTCTGGAAACACCATATATTTT. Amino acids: CASSYSSGNTIYF.

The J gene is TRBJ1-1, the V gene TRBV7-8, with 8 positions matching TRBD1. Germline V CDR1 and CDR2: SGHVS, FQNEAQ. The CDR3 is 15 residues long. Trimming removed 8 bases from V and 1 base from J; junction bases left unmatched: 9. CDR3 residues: CASLRTGRQNTEAFF. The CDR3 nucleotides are TGTGCCAGCCTTCGGACAGGGCGCCAGAACACTGAAGCTTTCTTT.

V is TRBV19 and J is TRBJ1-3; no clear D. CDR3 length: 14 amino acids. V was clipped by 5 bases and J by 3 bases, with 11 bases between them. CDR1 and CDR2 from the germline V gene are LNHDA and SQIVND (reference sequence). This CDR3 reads CASSPVDFGNTIYF. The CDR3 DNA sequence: TGTGCCAGTAGTCCGGTGGATTTTGGAAACACCATATATTTT.

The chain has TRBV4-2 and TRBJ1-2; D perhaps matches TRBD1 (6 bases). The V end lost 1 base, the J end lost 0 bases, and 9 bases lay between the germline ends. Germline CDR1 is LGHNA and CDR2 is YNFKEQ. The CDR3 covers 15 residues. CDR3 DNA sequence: TGTGCCAGCAGCCAAGCGGGGGGCGCTAACTATGGCTACACCTTC. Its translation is CASSQAGGANYGYTF.

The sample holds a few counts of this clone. CDR3 nucleotide sequence: TGCGCCAGCAGCCAAGATAGGGCGTCCAATCAGCCCCAGCATTTT. It encodes CASSQDRASNQPQHF. The rearrangement uses TRBV4-1 and TRBJ1-5, with no clear D. Germline assignment: CDR1 MGHRA and CDR2 YSYEKL. CDR3 length: 15 amino acids. The V gene lost 0 bases and the J gene lost 3 bases, with 9 bases spanning the gap.

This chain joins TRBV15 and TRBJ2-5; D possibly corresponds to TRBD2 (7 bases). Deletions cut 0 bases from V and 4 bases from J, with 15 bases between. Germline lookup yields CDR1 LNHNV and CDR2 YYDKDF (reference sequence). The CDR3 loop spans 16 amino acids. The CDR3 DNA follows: TGTGCCACCAGCAGAGATCCACCCGCGGGGGCAGAGACCCAGTACTTC. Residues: CATSRDPPAGAETQYF.

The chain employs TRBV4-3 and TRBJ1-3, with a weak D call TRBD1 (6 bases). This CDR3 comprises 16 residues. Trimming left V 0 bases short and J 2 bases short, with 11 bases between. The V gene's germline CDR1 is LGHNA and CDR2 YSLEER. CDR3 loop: CASSQDGQLTGNTIYF. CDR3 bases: TGCGCCAGCAGCCAAGACGGACAGCTTACTGGAAACACCATATATTTT.

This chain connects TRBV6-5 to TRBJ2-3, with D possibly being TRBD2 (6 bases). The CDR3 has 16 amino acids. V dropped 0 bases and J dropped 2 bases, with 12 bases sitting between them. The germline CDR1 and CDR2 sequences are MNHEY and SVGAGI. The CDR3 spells CASSYSRDRTTDTQYF. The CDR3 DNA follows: TGTGCCAGCAGTTACTCGCGGGATCGAACCACAGATACGCAGTATTTT.

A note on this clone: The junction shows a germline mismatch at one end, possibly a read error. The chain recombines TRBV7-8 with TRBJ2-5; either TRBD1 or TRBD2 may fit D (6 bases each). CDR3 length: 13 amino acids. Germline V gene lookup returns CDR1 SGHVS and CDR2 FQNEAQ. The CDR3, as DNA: TGTGCCAACAGCTTACTGCGGGACAAGACCCAGTACTTC. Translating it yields CANSLLRDKTQYF.

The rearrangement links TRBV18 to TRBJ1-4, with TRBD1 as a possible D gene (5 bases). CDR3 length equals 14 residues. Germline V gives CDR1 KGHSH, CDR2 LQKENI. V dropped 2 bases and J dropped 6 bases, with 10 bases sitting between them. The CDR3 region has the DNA TGTGCCAGCTCACCAACGGGAGGGGATGAAAAACTGTTTTTT. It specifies CASSPTGGDEKLFF.

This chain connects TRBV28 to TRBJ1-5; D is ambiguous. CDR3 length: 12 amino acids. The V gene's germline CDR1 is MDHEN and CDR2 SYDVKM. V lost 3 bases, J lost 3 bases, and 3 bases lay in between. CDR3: CASSFDNQPQHF. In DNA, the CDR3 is TGTGCCAGCAGTTTTGACAATCAGCCCCAGCATTTT.